This T cell receptor (beta chain) was sequenced during a study of cytomegalovirus exposure and HLA in healthy donors. The study, taken as a whole, reports: For most TCR sequences rarity was the rule, although some public TCRs occurred in many donors.

The PCR contained 60 Vbeta and 13 Jbeta primers. Measured with immunoSEQ multiplex PCR; TCRdb has only the in-frame clones, and not every one. The sample contains about 160,000 clones, 75% of which appear only once. Remarks on this clone: Its antigen is currently unknown.

The clonotype was recovered from a woman aged 45-60 years in good health and CMV-seropositive. The sequencing sample was made of PBMCs.

This chain's CDR3 is CASSLTENHINEQFF. Here the CDR3 DNA reads TGCGCCAGCAGCTTGACGGAGAATCACATCAATGAGCAGTTCTTC. The V call is TRBV5-1, the J call TRBJ2-1, with D hard to call. Trimming left V 1 base short and J 6 bases short, with 14 bases between. This CDR3 is 15 amino acids long. CDR1 is SGHRS, CDR2 YFSETQ, per germline.